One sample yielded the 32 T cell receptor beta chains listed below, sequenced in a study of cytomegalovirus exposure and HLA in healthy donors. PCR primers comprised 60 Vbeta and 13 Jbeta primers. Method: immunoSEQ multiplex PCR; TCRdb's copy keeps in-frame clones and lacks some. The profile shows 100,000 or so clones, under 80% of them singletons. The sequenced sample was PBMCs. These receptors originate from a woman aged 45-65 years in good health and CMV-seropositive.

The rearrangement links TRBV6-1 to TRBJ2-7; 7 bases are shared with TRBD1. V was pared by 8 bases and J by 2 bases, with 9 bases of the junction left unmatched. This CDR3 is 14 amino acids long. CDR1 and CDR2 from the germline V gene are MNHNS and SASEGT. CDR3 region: CASGGQRNTYEQYF. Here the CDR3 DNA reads TGTGCCAGCGGGGGACAGCGAAACACCTACGAGCAGTACTTC.

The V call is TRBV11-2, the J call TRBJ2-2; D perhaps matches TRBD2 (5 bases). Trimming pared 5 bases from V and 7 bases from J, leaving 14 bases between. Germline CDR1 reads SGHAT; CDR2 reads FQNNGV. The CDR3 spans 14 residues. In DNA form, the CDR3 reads TGTGCCAGCAGCGTCCTAGGGAGTAGCGGGGAGCTGTTTTTT. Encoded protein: CASSVLGSSGELFF. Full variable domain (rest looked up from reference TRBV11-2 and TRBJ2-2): EAGVAQSPRYKIIEKRQSVAFWCNPISGHATLYWYQQILGQGPKLLIQFQNNGVVDDSQLPKDRFSAERLKGVDSTLKIQPAKLEDSAVYLCASSVLGSSGELFFGEGSRLTVL.

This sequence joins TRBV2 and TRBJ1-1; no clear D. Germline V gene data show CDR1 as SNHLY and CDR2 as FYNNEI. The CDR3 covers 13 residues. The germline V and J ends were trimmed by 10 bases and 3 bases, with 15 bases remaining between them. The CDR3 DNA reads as TGTGCCACCAAGGCCGGGGAGGACACTGAAGCTTTCTTT. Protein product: CATKAGEDTEAFF.

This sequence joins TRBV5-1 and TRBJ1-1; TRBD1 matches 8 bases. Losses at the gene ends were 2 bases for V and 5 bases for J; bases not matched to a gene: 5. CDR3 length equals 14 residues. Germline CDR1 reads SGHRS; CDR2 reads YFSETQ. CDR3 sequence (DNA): TGCGCCAGCAGCTTTACAGGGGGAGGGACTGAAGCTTTCTTT. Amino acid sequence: CASSFTGGGTEAFF.

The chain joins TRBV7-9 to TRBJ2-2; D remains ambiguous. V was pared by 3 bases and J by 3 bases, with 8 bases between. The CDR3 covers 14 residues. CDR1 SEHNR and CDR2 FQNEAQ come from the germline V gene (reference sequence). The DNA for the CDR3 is TGTGCCAGCAGCTTCTACGTAGACACCGGGGAGCTGTTTTTT. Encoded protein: CASSFYVDTGELFF.

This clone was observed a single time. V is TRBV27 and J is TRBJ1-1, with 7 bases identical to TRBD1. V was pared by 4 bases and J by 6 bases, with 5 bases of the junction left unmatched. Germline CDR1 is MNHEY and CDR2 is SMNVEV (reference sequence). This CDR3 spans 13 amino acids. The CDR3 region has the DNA TGTGCCAGCAGTTCGACAGGGTTCGCTGAAGCTTTCTTT. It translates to CASSSTGFAEAFF.

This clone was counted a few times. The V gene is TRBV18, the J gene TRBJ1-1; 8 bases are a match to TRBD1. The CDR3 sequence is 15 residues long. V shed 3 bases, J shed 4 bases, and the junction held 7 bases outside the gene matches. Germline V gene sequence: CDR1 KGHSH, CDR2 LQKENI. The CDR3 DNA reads TGTGCCAGCTCACCGGGACAGGCGGGGTTCACTGAAGCTTTCTTT. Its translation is CASSPGQAGFTEAFF.

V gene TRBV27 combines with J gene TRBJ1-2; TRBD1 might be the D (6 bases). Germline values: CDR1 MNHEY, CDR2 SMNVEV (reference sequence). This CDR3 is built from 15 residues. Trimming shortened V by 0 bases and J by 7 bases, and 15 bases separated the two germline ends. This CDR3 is CASSLSARTGSGYTF. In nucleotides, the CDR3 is TGTGCCAGCAGTTTATCGGCGAGAACAGGGAGTGGCTACACCTTC.

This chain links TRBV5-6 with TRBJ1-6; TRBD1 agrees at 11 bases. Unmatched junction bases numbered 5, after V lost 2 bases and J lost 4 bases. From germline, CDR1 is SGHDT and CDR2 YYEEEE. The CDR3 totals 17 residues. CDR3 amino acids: CASSLVGTGGYNSPLHF. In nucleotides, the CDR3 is TGTGCCAGCAGCTTAGTCGGGACAGGGGGATATAATTCACCCCTCCACTTT.

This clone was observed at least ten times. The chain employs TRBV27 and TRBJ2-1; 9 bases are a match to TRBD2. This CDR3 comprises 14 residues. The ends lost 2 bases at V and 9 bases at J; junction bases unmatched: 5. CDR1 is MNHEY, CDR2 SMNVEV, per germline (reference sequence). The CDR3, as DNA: TGTGCCAGCAGTTTAGGCGGGGGGGCCTTTGAGCAGTTCTTC. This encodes CASSLGGGAFEQFF.

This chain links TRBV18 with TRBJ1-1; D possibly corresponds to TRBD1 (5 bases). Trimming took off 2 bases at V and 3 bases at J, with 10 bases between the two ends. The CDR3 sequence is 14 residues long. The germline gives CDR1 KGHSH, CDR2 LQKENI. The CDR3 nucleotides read TGTGCCAGCTCACCAGCCAGGGAACACACTGAAGCTTTCTTT. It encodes CASSPAREHTEAFF.

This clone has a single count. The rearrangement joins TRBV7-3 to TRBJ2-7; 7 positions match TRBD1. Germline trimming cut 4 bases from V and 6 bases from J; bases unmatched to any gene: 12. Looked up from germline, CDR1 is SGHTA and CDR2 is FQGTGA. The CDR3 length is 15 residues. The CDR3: CASSSAGTALGEQYF. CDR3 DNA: TGTGCCAGCAGCTCCGCCGGGACAGCCCTAGGCGAGCAGTACTTC.

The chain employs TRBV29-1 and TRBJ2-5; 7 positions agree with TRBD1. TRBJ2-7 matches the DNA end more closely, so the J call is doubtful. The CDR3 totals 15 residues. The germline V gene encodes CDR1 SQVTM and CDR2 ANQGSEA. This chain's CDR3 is CSGGQPSIVGYEQYF. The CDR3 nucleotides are TGCAGCGGGGGACAGCCCTCTATTGTGGGATACGAGCAGTACTTC.

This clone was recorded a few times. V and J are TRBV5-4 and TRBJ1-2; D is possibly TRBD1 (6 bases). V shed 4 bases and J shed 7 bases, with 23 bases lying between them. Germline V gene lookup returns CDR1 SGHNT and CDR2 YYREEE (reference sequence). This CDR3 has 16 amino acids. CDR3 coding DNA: TGTGCCAGCAGCCTACCAGGGGCACAGGGAGCTGGTGGCTACACCTTC. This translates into CASSLPGAQGAGGYTF.

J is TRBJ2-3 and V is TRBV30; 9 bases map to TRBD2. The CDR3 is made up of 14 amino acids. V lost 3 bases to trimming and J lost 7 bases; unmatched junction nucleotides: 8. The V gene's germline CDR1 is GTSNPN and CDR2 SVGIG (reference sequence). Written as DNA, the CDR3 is TGTGCCTGGAGGAATCTCGCGGGAGGGAATACGCAGTATTTT. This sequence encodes CAWRNLAGGNTQYF.

In DNA, the CDR3 is TGTGCCAGCAGCGCTCTTCGGGGCAATGAGCAGTTCTTC. Translated: CASSALRGNEQFF. The chain combines TRBV7-6 with TRBJ2-1, with D perhaps matching TRBD2 (5 bases). There are 13 residues in the CDR3. V was clipped by 5 bases and J by 6 bases, with 11 bases between them. Looked up from germline, CDR1 is SGHVS and CDR2 is FNYEAQ.

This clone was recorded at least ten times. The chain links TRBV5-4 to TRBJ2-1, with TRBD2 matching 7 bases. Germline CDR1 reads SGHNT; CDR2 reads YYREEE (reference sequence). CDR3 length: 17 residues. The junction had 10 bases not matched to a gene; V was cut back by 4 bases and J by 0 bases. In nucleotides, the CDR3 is TGTGCCAGCAGCATTGGGCCATTAGCGGGCTCCTACAATGAGCAGTTCTTC. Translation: CASSIGPLAGSYNEQFF.

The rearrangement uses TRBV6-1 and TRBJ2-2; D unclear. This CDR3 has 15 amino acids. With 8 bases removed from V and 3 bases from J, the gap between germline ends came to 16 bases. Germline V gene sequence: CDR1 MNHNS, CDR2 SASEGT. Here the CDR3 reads CASLSDYSYTGELFF. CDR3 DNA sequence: TGTGCCAGCCTCAGCGATTACTCCTACACCGGGGAGCTGTTTTTT.

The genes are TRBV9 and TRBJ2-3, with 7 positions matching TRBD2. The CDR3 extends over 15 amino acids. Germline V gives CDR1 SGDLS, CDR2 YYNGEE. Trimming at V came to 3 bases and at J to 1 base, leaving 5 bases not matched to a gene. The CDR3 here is CASSATGGGTDTQYF. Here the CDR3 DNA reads TGTGCCAGCAGCGCTACTGGGGGGGGCACAGATACGCAGTATTTT.

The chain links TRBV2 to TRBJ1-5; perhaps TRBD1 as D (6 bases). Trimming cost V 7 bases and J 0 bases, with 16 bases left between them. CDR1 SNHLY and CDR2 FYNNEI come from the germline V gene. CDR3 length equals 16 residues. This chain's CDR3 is CASTSGRGYSNQPQHF. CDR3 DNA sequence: TGTGCCAGCACGTCAGGGAGGGGGTATAGCAATCAGCCCCAGCATTTT.

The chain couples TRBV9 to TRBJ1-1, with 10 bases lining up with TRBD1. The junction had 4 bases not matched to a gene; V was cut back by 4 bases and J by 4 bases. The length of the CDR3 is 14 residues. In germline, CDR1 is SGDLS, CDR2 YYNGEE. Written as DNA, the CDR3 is TGTGCCAGCAGCACGACAGGGGGCGGCACTGAAGCTTTCTTT. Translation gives CASSTTGGGTEAFF.

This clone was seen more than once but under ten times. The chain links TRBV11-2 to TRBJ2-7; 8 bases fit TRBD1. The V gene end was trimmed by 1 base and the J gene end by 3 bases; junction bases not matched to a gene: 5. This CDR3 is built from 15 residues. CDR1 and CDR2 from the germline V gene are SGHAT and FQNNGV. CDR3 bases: TGTGCCAGCAGCTTAGCCGGGACAGGCTACTACGAGCAGTACTTC. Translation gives CASSLAGTGYYEQYF.

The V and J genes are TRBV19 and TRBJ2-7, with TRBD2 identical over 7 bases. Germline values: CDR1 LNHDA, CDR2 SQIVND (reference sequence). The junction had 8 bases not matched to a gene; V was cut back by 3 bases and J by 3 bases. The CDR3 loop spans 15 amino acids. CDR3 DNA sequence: TGTGCCAGTAGTATCAGCGGGGCCGCTTACTACGAGCAGTACTTC. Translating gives CASSISGAAYYEQYF.

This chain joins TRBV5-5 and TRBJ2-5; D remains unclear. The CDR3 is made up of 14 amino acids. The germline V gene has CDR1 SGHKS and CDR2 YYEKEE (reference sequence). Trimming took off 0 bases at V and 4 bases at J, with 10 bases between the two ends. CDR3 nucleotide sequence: TGTGCCAGCAGCTTGGATCATAGGAGAGAGACCCAGTACTTC. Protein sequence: CASSLDHRRETQYF.

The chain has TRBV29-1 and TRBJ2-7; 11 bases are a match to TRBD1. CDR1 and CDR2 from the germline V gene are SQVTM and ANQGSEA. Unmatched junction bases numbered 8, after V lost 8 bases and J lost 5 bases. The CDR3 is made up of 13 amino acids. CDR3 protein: CSHGTGGPNEQYF. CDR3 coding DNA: TGCAGCCACGGGACAGGGGGTCCGAACGAGCAGTACTTC.

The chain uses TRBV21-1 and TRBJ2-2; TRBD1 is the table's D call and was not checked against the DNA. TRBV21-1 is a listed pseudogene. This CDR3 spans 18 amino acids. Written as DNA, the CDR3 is TGTGCCAGCAGCAAAAGGTCAAAAGGGGCCGTAAGCACCGGGGAGCTGTTTTTT. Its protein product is CASSKRSKGAVSTGELFF.

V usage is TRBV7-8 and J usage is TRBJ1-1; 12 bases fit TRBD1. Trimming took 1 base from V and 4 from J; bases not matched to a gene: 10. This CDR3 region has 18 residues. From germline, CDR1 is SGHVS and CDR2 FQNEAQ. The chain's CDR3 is CASSLVNTRGQGATEAFF. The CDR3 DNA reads TGTGCCAGCAGCTTAGTTAATACACGGGGACAGGGGGCCACTGAAGCTTTCTTT. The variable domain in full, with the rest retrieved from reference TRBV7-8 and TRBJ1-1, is GAGVSQSPRYKVAKRGQDVALRCDPISGHVSLFWYQQALGQGPEFLTYFQNEAQLDKSGLPSDRFFAERPEGSVSTLKIQRTQQEDSAVYLCASSLVNTRGQGATEAFFGQGTRLTVV.

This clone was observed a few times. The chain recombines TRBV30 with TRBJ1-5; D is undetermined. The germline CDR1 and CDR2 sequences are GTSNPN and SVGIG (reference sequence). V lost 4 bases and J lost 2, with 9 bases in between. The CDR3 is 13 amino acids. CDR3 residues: CAWKVPGNQPQHF. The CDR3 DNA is TGTGCCTGGAAAGTCCCAGGCAATCAGCCCCAGCATTTT.

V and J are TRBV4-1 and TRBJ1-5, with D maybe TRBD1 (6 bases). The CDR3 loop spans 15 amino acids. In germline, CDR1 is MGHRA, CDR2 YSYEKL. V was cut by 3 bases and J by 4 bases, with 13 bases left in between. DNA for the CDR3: TGCGCCAGCAGCCAGGGAAACAGGGATAATCAGCCCCAGCATTTT. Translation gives CASSQGNRDNQPQHF.

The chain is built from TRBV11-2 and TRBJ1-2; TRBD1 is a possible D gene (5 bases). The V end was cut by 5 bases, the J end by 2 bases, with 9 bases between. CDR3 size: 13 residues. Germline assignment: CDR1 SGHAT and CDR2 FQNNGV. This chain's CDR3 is CASSPSGNYGYTF. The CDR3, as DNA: TGTGCCAGCAGCCCGTCAGGGAACTATGGCTACACCTTC.

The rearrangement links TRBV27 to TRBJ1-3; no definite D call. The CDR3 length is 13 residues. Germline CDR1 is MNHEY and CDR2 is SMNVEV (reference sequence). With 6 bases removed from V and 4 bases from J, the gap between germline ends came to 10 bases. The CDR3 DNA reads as TGTGCCAGCAGCCTATCGGGGGGAAACACCATATATTTT. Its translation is CASSLSGGNTIYF.

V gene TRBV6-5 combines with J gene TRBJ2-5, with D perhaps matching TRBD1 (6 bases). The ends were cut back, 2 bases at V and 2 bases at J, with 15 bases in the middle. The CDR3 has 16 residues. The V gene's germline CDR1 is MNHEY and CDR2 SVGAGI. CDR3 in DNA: TGTGCCAGCAGTTACGCCCAGGGGTTTGGGCAAGAGACCCAGTACTTC. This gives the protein CASSYAQGFGQETQYF.